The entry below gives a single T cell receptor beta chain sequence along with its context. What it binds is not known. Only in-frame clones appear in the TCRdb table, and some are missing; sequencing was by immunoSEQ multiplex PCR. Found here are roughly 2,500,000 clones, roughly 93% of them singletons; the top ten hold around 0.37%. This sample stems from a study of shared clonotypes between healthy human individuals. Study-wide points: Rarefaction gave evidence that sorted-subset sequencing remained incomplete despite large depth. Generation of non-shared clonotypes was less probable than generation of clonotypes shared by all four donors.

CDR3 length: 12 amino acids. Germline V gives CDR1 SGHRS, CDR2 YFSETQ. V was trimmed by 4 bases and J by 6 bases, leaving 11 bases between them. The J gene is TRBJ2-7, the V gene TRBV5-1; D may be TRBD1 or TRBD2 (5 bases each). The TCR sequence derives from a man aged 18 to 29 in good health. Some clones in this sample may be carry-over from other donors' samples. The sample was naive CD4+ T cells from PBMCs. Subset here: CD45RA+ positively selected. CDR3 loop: CASSQGGREQYF. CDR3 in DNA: TGCGCCAGCAGCCAGGGCGGGCGCGAGCAGTACTTC.